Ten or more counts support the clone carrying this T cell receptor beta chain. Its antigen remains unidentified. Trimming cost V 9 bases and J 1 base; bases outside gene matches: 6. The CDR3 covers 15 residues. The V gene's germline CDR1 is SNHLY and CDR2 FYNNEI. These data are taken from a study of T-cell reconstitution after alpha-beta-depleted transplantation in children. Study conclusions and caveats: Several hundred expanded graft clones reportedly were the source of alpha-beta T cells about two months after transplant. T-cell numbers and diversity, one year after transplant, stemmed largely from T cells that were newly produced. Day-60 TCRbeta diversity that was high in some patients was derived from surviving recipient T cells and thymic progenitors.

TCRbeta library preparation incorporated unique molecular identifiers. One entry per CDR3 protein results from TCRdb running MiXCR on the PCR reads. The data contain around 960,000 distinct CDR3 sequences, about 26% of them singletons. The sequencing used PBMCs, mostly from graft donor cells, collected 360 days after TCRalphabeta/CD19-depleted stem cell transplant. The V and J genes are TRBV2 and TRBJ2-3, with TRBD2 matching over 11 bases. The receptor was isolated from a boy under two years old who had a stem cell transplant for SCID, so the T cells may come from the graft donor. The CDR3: CARSSGGRRTDTQYF. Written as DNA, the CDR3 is TGTGCCAGATCTAGCGGGGGGCGGCGCACAGATACGCAGTATTTT.